This entry lists 12 T cell receptor beta chains sequenced from one sample in a study of regulatory T cells in long-lasting Graves disease. Time point indicated: persistent/refractory GD, antithyroid drugs over 5 years with positive TRAb. Researchers made the TCR library from RNA that was extracted from PBMCs. Assembly of TCR beta libraries relied on iRepertoire HTBI primers together with Arm-PCR of CDR3 regions. TCRdb independently ran MiXCR on the multiplex PCR reads; one entry per CDR3 protein. The data show more than 350,000 distinct CDR3 sequences, with about 21% seen just once and over 11% held by the top ten. The sequencing used peripheral blood mononuclear cells (PBMCs), collected when the disease was refractory, from a patient treated with antithyroid drugs. These receptor sequences come from a female donor with Graves disease.

This clonotype has a count of ten or more. The chain uses TRBV3-1 and TRBJ1-2; no definite D call. Germline values: CDR1 LGHDT, CDR2 YNNKEL (reference sequence). The CDR3 spans 13 residues. Trimming stripped 3 bases from V and 6 bases from J, with 11 bases between. The CDR3: CASSHSDSDGYTF. The CDR3 DNA sequence: TGTGCCAGCAGCCACTCCGATTCCGATGGCTACACCTTC.

This clonotype was counted a few times. This chain joins TRBV7-9 and TRBJ2-7; perhaps TRBD1 as D (7 bases). CDR1 is SEHNR and CDR2 is FQNEAQ in the germline V gene (reference sequence). The length of the CDR3 is 15 residues. Trimming left V 7 bases short and J 4 bases short, with 20 bases between. CDR3 sequence (DNA): TGTGCCAGCACCCCAGGGGGTATGGAGGGTTACGAGCAGTACTTC. It codes for CASTPGGMEGYEQYF.

This clonotype was counted many times. The V gene is TRBV27, the J gene TRBJ2-7; TRBD2 matches at 11 bases. This CDR3 spans 14 amino acids. Germline assignment: CDR1 MNHEY and CDR2 SMNVEV (reference sequence). The trim removed 5 bases at V and 6 bases at J, leaving 6 bases unmatched. The CDR3, as DNA: TGTGCCAGCAGTCCGGGGACTAGCGGAATCGAGCAGTACTTC. This encodes CASSPGTSGIEQYF.

The rearrangement links TRBV5-6 to TRBJ2-7; D possibly corresponds to TRBD1 (6 bases). Trimming removed 4 bases at V and 3 bases at J, with 14 bases between. This CDR3 comprises 14 residues. Germline assignment: CDR1 SGHDT and CDR2 YYEEEE. CDR3 amino acids: CASSAGDGYYEQYF. DNA for the CDR3: TGTGCCAGCAGCGCAGGGGACGGTTACTACGAGCAGTACTTC.

The chain is built from TRBV19 and TRBJ2-5; D may correspond to TRBD1 or TRBD2 (5 bases each). Trimming stripped 5 bases from V and 4 bases from J, with 17 bases between. CDR1 is LNHDA and CDR2 is SQIVND in the germline V gene (reference sequence). The length of the CDR3 is 15 residues. The CDR3 spells CASSAVGTLLETQYF. CDR3 nucleotide sequence: TGTGCCAGTAGTGCGGTGGGGACGCTATTAGAGACCCAGTACTTC.

The V and J genes are TRBV5-1 and TRBJ1-1; D might be TRBD1 (5 bases). V shed 4 bases and J shed 3 bases, with 13 bases lying between them. There are 14 residues in the CDR3. Germline CDR1 is SGHRS and CDR2 is YFSETQ. The chain's CDR3 is CASSTSGGYTEAFF. Here the CDR3 DNA reads TGCGCCAGCAGCACCTCTGGGGGTTACACTGAAGCTTTCTTT. Drawing the rest from reference TRBV5-1 and TRBJ1-1, the complete variable domain is KAGVTQTPRYLIKTRGQQVTLSCSPISGHRSVSWYQQTPGQGLQFLFEYFSETQRNKGNFPGRFSGRQFSNSRSEMNVSTLELGDSALYLCASSTSGGYTEAFFGQGTRLTVV.

This clonotype has only a few counts. V gene TRBV7-9 combines with J gene TRBJ1-4; D is perhaps TRBD1 (5 bases). V was cut by 4 bases and J by 5 bases, with 5 bases left in between. This CDR3 comprises 12 residues. CDR1 SEHNR and CDR2 FQNEAQ come from the germline V gene (reference sequence). Here the CDR3 reads CASSYRNEKLFF. The CDR3 DNA reads as TGTGCCAGCAGCTACAGGAATGAAAAACTGTTTTTT.

A word on this clonotype: One end of the junction varies from germline; a read error may be responsible. The chain carries TRBV6-1 and TRBJ1-1; maybe TRBD1 (5 bases). The germline V gene encodes CDR1 MNHNS and CDR2 SASEGT. CDR3 length: 15 amino acids. CDR3 in DNA: TGCGCCAGCAGTGAGTCGGCAACAGGCAACACTGAAGCTTTCTTT. Its translation: CASSESATGNTEAFF.

The chain carries TRBV19 and TRBJ2-7; D uncertain. CDR1 and CDR2 from the germline V gene are LNHDA and SQIVND (reference sequence). The CDR3 consists of 14 residues. V was shortened by 4 bases and J by 3 bases, with 13 bases between the two germline ends. In DNA, the CDR3 is TGTGCCAGTAGTACTCAGGACGGATTCTACGAGCAGTACTTC. Amino acids: CASSTQDGFYEQYF.

The CDR3 DNA reads TGTGCCACCAGCAACCCAGGGTATAATTCACCCCTCCACTTT. Translation: CATSNPGYNSPLHF. This chain links TRBV15 with TRBJ1-6; D perhaps matches TRBD1 (5 bases). Trimming left V 4 bases short and J 4 bases short, with 8 bases between. The CDR3 extends over 14 amino acids. Germline CDR1 and CDR2: LNHNV and YYDKDF (reference sequence).

This clonotype was seen a handful of times. A much larger clone sits a single nucleotide away, making a read error possible. The rearrangement links TRBV12-3 or TRBV12-4 to TRBJ1-2, with a possible D match to TRBD1 (5 bases). The CDR3 is 11 amino acids. The CDR3 loop is CVSSPGGGYTF. In DNA form, the CDR3 reads TGTGTCAGCAGCCCGGGGGGGGGCTACACCTTC.

The chain uses TRBV20-1 and TRBJ2-6, with TRBD1 identical over 9 bases. The CDR3 consists of 16 residues. Germline trimming cut 5 bases from V and 0 bases from J; bases unmatched to any gene: 5. Germline V gene sequence: CDR1 DFQATT, CDR2 SNEGSKA (reference sequence). The chain's CDR3 is CSAPGTGRSGANVLTF. DNA for the CDR3: TGCAGTGCTCCAGGGACAGGGCGCTCTGGGGCCAACGTCCTGACTTTC.